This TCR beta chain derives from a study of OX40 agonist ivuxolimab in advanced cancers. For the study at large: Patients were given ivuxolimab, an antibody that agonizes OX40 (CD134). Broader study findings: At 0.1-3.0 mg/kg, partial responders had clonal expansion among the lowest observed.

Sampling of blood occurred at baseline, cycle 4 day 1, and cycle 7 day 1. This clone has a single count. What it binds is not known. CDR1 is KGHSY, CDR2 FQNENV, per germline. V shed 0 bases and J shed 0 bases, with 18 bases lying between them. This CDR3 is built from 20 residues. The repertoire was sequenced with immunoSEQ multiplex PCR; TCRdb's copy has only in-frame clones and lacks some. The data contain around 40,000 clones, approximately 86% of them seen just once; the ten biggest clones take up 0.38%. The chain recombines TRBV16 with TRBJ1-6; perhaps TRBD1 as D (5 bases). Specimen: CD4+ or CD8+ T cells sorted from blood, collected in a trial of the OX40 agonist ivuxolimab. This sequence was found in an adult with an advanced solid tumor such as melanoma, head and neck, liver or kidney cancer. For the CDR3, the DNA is TGTGCCAGCAGCCAATCATTTTTAAGCAGGGAAAGCTCCTATAATTCACCCCTCCACTTT. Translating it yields CASSQSFLSRESSYNSPLHF. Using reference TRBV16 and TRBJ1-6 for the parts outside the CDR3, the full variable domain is GEEVAQTPKHLVRGEGQKAKLYCAPIKGHSYVFWYQQVLKNEFKFLISFQNENVFDETGMPKERFSAKCLPNSPCSLEIQATKLEDSAVYFCASSQSFLSRESSYNSPLHFGNGTRLTVT.